The present entry profiles one T cell receptor (beta chain) with its context. No antigen is known for it. This entry comes from a study of cytomegalovirus exposure and HLA in healthy donors. Findings and caveats of the study: The HLA-A and HLA-B alleles of most subjects were reportedly predicted accurately from TCR beta sequences. Common viral pathogens seemed, in a later analysis, to connect with several of the most significant clusters. In vitro confirmation showed three CMV-associated chains to be CMV antigen specific.

The PCR used 60 Vbeta and 13 Jbeta primers. The data were produced by immunoSEQ multiplex PCR, yet TCRdb's version contains in-frame clones alone and is incomplete. This listing includes approximately 50,000 clones. CDR1 and CDR2 from the germline V gene are ENHRY and SYGVKD. V lost 6 bases and J lost 4, with 10 bases in between. The CDR3 is 13 residues long. The chain uses TRBV10-3 and TRBJ1-5; D is possibly TRBD1 (6 bases). Sequencing was carried out using PBMCs. The receptor comes from a female donor in good health and CMV-seronegative. The CDR3: CAIRTGQNQPQHF. As DNA, the CDR3 is TGTGCCATCAGAACAGGGCAAAATCAGCCCCAGCATTTT.